Following are 20 T cell receptor beta chains from one sample sequenced in a study of vaccination and CD4 T cells after COVID-19. No cognate antigen is known for these TCRs. Noted treatment: roughly 11-day PBMC culture with coronavirus spike peptide pools or control peptides (ViraFEST assay). Cultured CD4+ T-cell DNA underwent Oncomine TCR Beta short-read sequencing. TCRdb ran MiXCR on the PCR reads and lists one entry per CDR3 protein. The table includes more than 10,000 distinct CDR3 sequences, around half detected once. Sequenced input: CD4+ T cells from blood, cultured in vitro. The receptors here all came from a human donor who had recovered from COVID-19.

This chain uses TRBV6-1 with TRBJ2-3, with 9 bases lining up with TRBD2. The CDR3 sequence is 15 residues long. From germline, CDR1 is MNHNS and CDR2 SASEGT. The V and J ends lost 5 bases and 1 base, in that order; junction bases with no gene match: 4. CDR3 sequence: CASSPQRGGTDTQYF. The CDR3 DNA follows: TGTGCCAGCAGTCCTCAGCGGGGGGGCACAGATACGCAGTATTTT.

The V and J genes are TRBV7-9 and TRBJ2-1; a weak D match, TRBD2 (6 bases). V was pared by 2 bases and J by 2 bases, with 10 bases between. Germline assignment: CDR1 SEHNR and CDR2 FQNEAQ (reference sequence). The CDR3 contains 15 residues. For the CDR3, the DNA is TGTGCCAGCAGCTTATTACGGGGGACCTACAATGAGCAGTTCTTC. Its translation: CASSLLRGTYNEQFF.

V usage is TRBV24-1 and J usage is TRBJ1-4; no firm D call. Germline-derived CDR1 and CDR2 are KGHDR and SFDVKD. There are 15 residues in the CDR3. Between the trimmed V and J ends, which lost 9 bases and 0 bases, there was a span of 13 bases. DNA of the CDR3: TGTGCCACCTTTGGGTCCCCCGCAACTAATGAAAAACTGTTTTTT. It yields the protein CATFGSPATNEKLFF.

The V call is TRBV6-2 or TRBV6-3, the J call TRBJ1-2; possible D gene TRBD1, 6 bases. Germline V gene sequence: CDR1 MNHEY, CDR2 SVGEGT. CDR3 length: 18 amino acids. Trimming cost V 6 bases and J 7 bases, with 30 bases left between them. The CDR3 here is CASSLHSPAGARIGGYTF. CDR3 nucleotide sequence: TGTGCCAGCAGCCTTCACTCCCCGGCAGGGGCGAGGATTGGTGGCTACACCTTC.

This clonotype was found a few times. The chain has TRBV19 and TRBJ1-1; D gene ambiguous. The V gene lost 10 bases and the J gene lost 5 bases, with 17 bases spanning the gap. The germline V gene encodes CDR1 LNHDA and CDR2 SQIVND (reference sequence). The CDR3 length is 13 residues. The CDR3 region has the DNA TGTGCCACCACTCCCCTAGGCATTACTGAAGCTTTCTTT. As protein: CATTPLGITEAFF.

This chain links TRBV20-1 with TRBJ1-2; D is possibly TRBD1 (6 bases). The CDR3 runs to 15 residues. Trimming took 0 bases from V and 0 from J, leaving 11 bases between them. Germline CDR1 and CDR2: DFQATT and SNEGSKA (reference sequence). In DNA, the CDR3 is TGCAGTGCTAGAGATCCAAGGACAGCTAACTATGGCTACACCTTC. Protein: CSARDPRTANYGYTF.

The V gene is TRBV15, the J gene TRBJ1-2, with 11 positions matching TRBD1. V shed 3 bases and J 8 bases; nucleotides not matched to a gene: 2. The germline gives CDR1 LNHNV, CDR2 YYDKDF (reference sequence). The CDR3 totals 13 residues. The chain's CDR3 is CATSRGQGDGYTF. The CDR3 bases are TGTGCCACCAGCAGGGGACAGGGGGACGGCTACACCTTC.

V is TRBV5-1 and J is TRBJ2-2; D perhaps matches TRBD1 (5 bases). Germline CDR1 SGHRS, CDR2 YFSETQ. The V gene lost 3 bases and the J gene lost 7 bases, with 13 bases spanning the gap. The CDR3 runs to 14 residues. The CDR3 reads CASSWGQGIGELFF. The CDR3 region has the DNA TGCGCCAGCAGCTGGGGCCAGGGCATCGGGGAGCTGTTTTTT.

The chain is built from TRBV10-2 and TRBJ1-2; unclear D gene. V gave up 6 bases and J gave up 4 bases, with 12 bases separating them. CDR1 and CDR2 (germline): WSHSY, SAAADI. This CDR3 is 13 amino acids long. The CDR3 here is CASSPMVPYGYTF. DNA for the CDR3: TGCGCCAGCAGCCCAATGGTACCCTATGGCTACACCTTC.

The rearrangement uses TRBV20-1 and TRBJ1-1; 8 nucleotides line up with TRBD1. The ends lost 6 bases at V and 6 bases at J; junction bases unmatched: 9. The CDR3 covers 13 residues. Looked up from germline, CDR1 is DFQATT and CDR2 is SNEGSKA (reference sequence). The CDR3 DNA reads as TGCAGTGCCACCAAGACAGGGGACCCTGAAGCTTTCTTT. It encodes CSATKTGDPEAFF.

This clonotype was observed a handful of times. The chain is built from TRBV20-1 and TRBJ2-2; D is perhaps TRBD1 or TRBD2 (5 bases each). Germline CDR1 is DFQATT and CDR2 is SNEGSKA (reference sequence). With 5 bases removed from V and 7 bases from J, the gap between germline ends came to 8 bases. The CDR3 loop spans 11 amino acids. CDR3 coding DNA: TGCAGTGCTCAGGGAGTCGGGGAGCTGTTTTTT. Protein sequence: CSAQGVGELFF.

The sample holds a few counts of this clonotype. This sequence joins TRBV7-2 and TRBJ1-2; D possibly corresponds to TRBD1 (5 bases). The CDR3 spans 14 residues. Germline V gene sequence: CDR1 SGHTA, CDR2 FQGNSA. Trimming cost V 5 bases and J 8 bases, with 18 bases left between them. CDR3 DNA: TGTGCCAGCAGCGGCGGGGGGATCTCTAGAGGCTACACCTTC. It encodes CASSGGGISRGYTF. The full variable domain, its missing parts supplied by reference TRBV7-2 and TRBJ1-2, is GAGVSQSPSNKVTEKGKDVELRCDPISGHTALYWYRQSLGQGLEFLIYFQGNSAPDKSGLPSDRFSAERTGGSVSTLTIQRTQQEDSAVYLCASSGGGISRGYTFGSGTRLTVV.

This clonotype was seen only a few times. The chain carries TRBV7-9 and TRBJ1-4; D is perhaps TRBD1 (6 bases). V lost 5 bases and J 7 bases, leaving 17 bases between the germline ends. The CDR3 has 15 amino acids. Per the germline V gene, CDR1 is SEHNR and CDR2 is FQNEAQ (reference sequence). The CDR3 DNA reads as TGTGCCAGCAGCATCCACAGGGTGGGAGCTGAAAAACTGTTTTTT. Protein sequence: CASSIHRVGAEKLFF.

V usage is TRBV30 and J usage is TRBJ1-5, with 7 bases aligning to TRBD1. V shed 1 base and J 3 bases; nucleotides not matched to a gene: 3. Germline V gene data show CDR1 as GTSNPN and CDR2 as SVGIG (reference sequence). The CDR3 extends over 14 amino acids. The DNA for the CDR3 is TGTGCCTGGAGTGGGGGACAGCCCAATCAGCCCCAGCATTTT. Translation gives CAWSGGQPNQPQHF.

The chain carries TRBV7-8 and TRBJ1-3; unclear D gene. V was cut by 1 base and J by 4 bases, with 14 bases left in between. Germline CDR1 SGHVS, CDR2 FQNEAQ. CDR3 size: 16 residues. Here the CDR3 DNA reads TGTGCCAGCAGCTTAGGAAATGTGGCGCCGGGAAACACCATATATTTT. It translates to CASSLGNVAPGNTIYF. The full variable domain, its missing parts supplied by reference TRBV7-8 and TRBJ1-3, is GAGVSQSPRYKVAKRGQDVALRCDPISGHVSLFWYQQALGQGPEFLTYFQNEAQLDKSGLPSDRFFAERPEGSVSTLKIQRTQQEDSAVYLCASSLGNVAPGNTIYFGEGSWLTVV.

In its sample, this clonotype was seen a few times. This chain connects TRBV7-9 to TRBJ2-5; 10 nucleotides align to TRBD1. The CDR3 sequence is 15 residues long. V shed 5 bases, J shed 2 bases, and the junction held 5 bases outside the gene matches. Germline values: CDR1 SEHNR, CDR2 FQNEAQ (reference sequence). The CDR3 loop is CASSQGQGTQETQYF. In DNA form, the CDR3 reads TGTGCCAGCAGCCAGGGACAGGGGACTCAAGAGACCCAGTACTTC.

V gene TRBV6-1 combines with J gene TRBJ1-2; the D gene is possibly TRBD1 (6 bases). The V and J ends lost 6 bases and 4 bases respectively, with 18 bases between them. CDR3 length equals 15 residues. Germline CDR1 MNHNS, CDR2 SASEGT. CDR3 sequence reads: CASRDQQGSGYGYTF. The CDR3 bases are TGTGCCAGCAGAGATCAGCAGGGGAGTGGCTATGGCTACACCTTC.

The V gene is TRBV28, the J gene TRBJ1-2; D not certain. This CDR3 spans 13 amino acids. The V gene lost 5 bases and the J gene lost 4 bases, with 11 bases spanning the gap. The germline gives CDR1 MDHEN, CDR2 SYDVKM. CDR3 coding DNA: TGTGCCAGCAGTCTCAGACGTAGCTATGGCTACACCTTC. Its protein is CASSLRRSYGYTF.

The V call is TRBV19, the J call TRBJ1-2, with a possible D match to TRBD1 (5 bases). The CDR3 is 15 amino acids. V lost 1 base, J lost 8 bases, and 17 bases lay in between. Germline loops: CDR1 LNHDA, CDR2 SQIVND (reference sequence). Here the CDR3 DNA reads TGTGCCAGTAGTATAGGAGGGGCAGGGAATGAGGGCTACACCTTC. Protein: CASSIGGAGNEGYTF.

The chain has TRBV12-3 or TRBV12-4 and TRBJ1-5; D is undetermined. This CDR3 contains 13 residues. Between the trimmed V and J ends, which lost 6 bases and 3 bases, there was a span of 9 bases. The CDR3 nucleotides are TGTGCCAGCAGCCCTAGGGTCAATCAGCCCCAGCATTTT. It yields the protein CASSPRVNQPQHF.